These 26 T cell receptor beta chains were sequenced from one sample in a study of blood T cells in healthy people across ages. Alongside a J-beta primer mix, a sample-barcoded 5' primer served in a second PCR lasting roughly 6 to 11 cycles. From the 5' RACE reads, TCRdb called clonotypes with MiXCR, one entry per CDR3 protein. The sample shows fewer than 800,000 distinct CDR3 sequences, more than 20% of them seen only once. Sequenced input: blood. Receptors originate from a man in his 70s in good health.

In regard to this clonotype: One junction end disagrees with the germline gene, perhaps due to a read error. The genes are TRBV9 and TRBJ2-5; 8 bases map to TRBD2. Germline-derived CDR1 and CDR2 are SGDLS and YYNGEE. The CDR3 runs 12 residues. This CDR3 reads CASRVDGRAQYF. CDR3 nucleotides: TGTGCCAGCCGCGTAGACGGGAGGGCCCAGTACTTC.

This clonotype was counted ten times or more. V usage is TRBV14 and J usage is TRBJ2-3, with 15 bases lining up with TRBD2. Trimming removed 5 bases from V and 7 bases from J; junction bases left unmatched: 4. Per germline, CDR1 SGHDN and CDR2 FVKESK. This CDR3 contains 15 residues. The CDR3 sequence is CASSDGTSGRYTQYF. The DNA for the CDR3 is TGTGCCAGCAGCGACGGGACTAGCGGGAGGTATACGCAGTATTTT.

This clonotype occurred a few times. The CDR3 region is CASSPDRRRTGELFF. CDR3 nucleotides: TGTGCCAGCTCACCAGACAGGAGGCGCACCGGGGAGCTGTTTTTT. The V call is TRBV18, the J call TRBJ2-2; D might be TRBD1 (6 bases). Germline V gene lookup returns CDR1 KGHSH and CDR2 LQKENI. This CDR3 contains 15 residues. V dropped 2 bases and J dropped 4 bases, with 11 bases sitting between them. The whole variable domain, filled in from reference TRBV18 and TRBJ2-2, reads NAGVMQNPRHLVRRRGQEARLRCSPMKGHSHVYWYRQLPEEGLKFMVYLQKENIIDESGMPKERFSAEFPKEGPSILRIQQVVRGDSAAYFCASSPDRRRTGELFFGEGSRLTVL.

The CDR3 spells CSARGTGSLGSGELFF. CDR3 coding DNA: TGCAGTGCTAGGGGGACTGGGTCTTTAGGCTCCGGGGAGCTGTTTTTT. This chain links TRBV20-1 with TRBJ2-2; the D gene is possibly TRBD2 (6 bases). The germline V and J ends were trimmed by 3 bases and 6 bases, with 20 bases remaining between them. Germline CDR1 reads DFQATT; CDR2 reads SNEGSKA (reference sequence). This CDR3 contains 16 residues.

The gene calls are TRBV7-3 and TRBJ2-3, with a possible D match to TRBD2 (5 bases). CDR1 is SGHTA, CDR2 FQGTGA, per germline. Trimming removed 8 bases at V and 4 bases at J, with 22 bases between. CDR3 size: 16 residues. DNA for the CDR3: TGTGCCAGCGCACGTGGCGGGTTCGGTGGCCCAGATACGCAGTATTTT. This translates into CASARGGFGGPDTQYF.

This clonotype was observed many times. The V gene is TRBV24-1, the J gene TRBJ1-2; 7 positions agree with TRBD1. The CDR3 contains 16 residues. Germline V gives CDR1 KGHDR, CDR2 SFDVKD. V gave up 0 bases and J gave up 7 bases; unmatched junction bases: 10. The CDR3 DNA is TGTGCCACCAGTGATTTGCAACCAGGGGGAAACGGTGGCTACACCTTC. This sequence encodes CATSDLQPGGNGGYTF.

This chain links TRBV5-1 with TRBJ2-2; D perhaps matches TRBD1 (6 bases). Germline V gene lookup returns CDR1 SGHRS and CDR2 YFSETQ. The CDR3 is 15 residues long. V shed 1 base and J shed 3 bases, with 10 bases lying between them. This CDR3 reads CASSLPQGDTGELFF. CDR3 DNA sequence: TGCGCCAGCAGCTTGCCACAGGGCGACACCGGGGAGCTGTTTTTT.

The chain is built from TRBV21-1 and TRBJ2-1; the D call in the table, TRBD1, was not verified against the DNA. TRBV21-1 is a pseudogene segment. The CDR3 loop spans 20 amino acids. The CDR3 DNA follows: TGTGCCAGCAGCAAACCAGTCCCGGGACAGGTGAGGGAGATATACAATGAGCAGTTCTTC. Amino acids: CASSKPVPGQVREIYNEQFF.

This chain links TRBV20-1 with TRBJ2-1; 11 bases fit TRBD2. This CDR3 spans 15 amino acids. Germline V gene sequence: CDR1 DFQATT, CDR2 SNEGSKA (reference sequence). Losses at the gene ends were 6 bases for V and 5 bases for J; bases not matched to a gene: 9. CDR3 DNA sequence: TGCAGTGCCGAGGCCGGGACTAGCGGAAACAATGAGCAGTTCTTC. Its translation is CSAEAGTSGNNEQFF.

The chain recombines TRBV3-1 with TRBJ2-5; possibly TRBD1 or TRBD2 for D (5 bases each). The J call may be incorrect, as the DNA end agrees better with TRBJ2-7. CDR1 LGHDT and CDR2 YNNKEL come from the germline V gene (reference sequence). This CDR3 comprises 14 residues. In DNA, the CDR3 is TGTGCCAGCAGCCACCATCAGAGGGGTTACGAGCAGTACTTC. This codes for CASSHHQRGYEQYF.

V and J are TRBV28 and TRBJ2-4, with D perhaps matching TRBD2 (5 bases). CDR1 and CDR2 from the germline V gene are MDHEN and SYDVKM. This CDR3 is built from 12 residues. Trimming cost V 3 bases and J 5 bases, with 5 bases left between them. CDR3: CASSLEENIQYF. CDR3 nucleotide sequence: TGTGCCAGCAGTTTGGAGGAAAACATTCAGTACTTC. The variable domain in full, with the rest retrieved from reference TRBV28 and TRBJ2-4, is DVKVTQSSRYLVKRTGEKVFLECVQDMDHENMFWYRQDPGLGLRLIYFSYDVKMKEKGDIPEGYSVSREKKERFSLILESASTNQTSMYLCASSLEENIQYFGAGTRLSVL.

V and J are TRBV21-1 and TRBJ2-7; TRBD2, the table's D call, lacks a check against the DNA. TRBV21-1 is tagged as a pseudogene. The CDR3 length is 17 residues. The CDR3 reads CASSKEVPSADSYEQYF. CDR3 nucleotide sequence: TGTGCCAGCAGCAAAGAGGTCCCTAGCGCCGACTCCTACGAGCAGTACTTC.

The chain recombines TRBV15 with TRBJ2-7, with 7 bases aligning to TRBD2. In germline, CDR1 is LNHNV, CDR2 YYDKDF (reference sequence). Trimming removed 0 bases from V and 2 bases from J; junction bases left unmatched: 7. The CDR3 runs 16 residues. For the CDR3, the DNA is TGTGCCACCAGCAGAGATCTTGGTAGCGGGCCCTACGAGCAGTACTTC. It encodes CATSRDLGSGPYEQYF. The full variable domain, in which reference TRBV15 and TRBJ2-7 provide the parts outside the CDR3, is DAMVIQNPRYQVTQFGKPVTLSCSQTLNHNVMYWYQQKSSQAPKLLFHYYDKDFNNEADTPDNFQSRRPNTSFCFLDIRSPGLGDTAMYLCATSRDLGSGPYEQYFGPGTRLTVT.

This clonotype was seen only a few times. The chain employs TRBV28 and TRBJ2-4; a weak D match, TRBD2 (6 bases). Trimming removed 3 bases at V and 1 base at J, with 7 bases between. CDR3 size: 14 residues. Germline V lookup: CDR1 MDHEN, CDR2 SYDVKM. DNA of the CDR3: TGTGCCAGCAGTTTTGGGGGGGCCAAAAACATTCAGTACTTC. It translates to CASSFGGAKNIQYF.

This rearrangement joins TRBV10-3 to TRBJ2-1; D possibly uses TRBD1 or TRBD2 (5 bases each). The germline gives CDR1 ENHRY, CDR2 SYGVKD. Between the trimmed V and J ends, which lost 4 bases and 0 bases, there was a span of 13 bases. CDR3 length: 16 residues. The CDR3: CAISGRVGGSYNEQFF. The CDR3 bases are TGTGCCATCAGTGGCCGAGTTGGGGGCTCCTACAATGAGCAGTTCTTC.

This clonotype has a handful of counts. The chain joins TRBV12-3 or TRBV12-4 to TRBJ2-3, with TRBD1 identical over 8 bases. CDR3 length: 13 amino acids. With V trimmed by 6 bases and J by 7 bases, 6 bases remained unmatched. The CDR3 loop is CASRGQGANTQYF. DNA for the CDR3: TGTGCCAGCAGGGGGCAGGGGGCAAATACGCAGTATTTT.

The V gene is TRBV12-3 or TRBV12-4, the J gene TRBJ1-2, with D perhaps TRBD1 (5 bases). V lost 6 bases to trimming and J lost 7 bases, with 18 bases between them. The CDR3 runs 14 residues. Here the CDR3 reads CASRQNGRGSGYTF. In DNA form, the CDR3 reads TGTGCCAGCAGACAAAACGGGAGGGGAAGTGGCTACACCTTC.

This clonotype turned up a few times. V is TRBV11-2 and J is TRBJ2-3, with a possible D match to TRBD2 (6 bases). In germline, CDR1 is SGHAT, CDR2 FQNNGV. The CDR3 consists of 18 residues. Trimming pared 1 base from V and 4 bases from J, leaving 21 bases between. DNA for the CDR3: TGTGCCAGCAGCTTAGGGGTGGGCGGGACCAACTTCCCAGATACGCAGTATTTT. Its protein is CASSLGVGGTNFPDTQYF.

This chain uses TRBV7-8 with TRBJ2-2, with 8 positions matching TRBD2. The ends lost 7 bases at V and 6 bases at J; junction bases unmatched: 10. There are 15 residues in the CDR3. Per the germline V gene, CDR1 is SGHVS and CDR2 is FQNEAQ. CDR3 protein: CASTRGSGVSGELFF. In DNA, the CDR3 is TGTGCCAGCACCCGGGGTAGCGGGGTCTCCGGGGAGCTGTTTTTT.

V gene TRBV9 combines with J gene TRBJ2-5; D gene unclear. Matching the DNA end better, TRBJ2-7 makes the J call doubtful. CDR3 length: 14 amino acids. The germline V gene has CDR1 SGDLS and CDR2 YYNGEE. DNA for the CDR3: TGTGCCAGCAGCAAAGGGTCTAGTAGCTACGAGCAGTACTTC. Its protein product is CASSKGSSSYEQYF.

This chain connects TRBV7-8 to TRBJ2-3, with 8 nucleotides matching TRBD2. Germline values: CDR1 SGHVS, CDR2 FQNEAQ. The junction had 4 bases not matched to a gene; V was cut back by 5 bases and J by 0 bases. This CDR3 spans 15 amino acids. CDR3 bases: TGTGCCAGCAGCGGTAGCGGGATAAGCACAGATACGCAGTATTTT. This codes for CASSGSGISTDTQYF.

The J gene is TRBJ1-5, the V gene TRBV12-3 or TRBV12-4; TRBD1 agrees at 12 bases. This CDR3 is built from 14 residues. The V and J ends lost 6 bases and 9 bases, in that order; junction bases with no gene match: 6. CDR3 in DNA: TGTGCCAGCAGGGGGACAGGGGGCCATGGGCCCCAGCATTTT. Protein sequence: CASRGTGGHGPQHF.

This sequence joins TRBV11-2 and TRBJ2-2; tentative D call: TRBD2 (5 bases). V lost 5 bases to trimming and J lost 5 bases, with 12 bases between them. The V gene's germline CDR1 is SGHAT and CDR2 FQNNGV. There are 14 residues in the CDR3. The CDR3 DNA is TGTGCCAGCAGCCGAGGGCAGCTAACCGGGGAGCTGTTTTTT. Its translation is CASSRGQLTGELFF.

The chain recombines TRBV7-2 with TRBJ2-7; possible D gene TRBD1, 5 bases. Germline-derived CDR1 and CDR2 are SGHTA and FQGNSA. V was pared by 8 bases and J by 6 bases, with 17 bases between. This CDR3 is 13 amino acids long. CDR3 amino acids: CASRQPPQREQYF. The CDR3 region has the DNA TGTGCCAGCCGACAGCCACCACAGCGCGAGCAGTACTTC.

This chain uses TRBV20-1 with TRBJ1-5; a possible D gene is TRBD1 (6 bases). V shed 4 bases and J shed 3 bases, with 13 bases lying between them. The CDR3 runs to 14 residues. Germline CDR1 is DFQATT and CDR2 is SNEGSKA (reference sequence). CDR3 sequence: CSAIGQLFNQPQHF. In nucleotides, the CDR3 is TGCAGTGCTATAGGACAGCTCTTCAATCAGCCCCAGCATTTT.

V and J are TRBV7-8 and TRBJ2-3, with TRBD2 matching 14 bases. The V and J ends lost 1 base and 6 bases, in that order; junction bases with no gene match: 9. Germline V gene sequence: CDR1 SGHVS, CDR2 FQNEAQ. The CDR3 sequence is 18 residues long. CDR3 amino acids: CASSLVRLAGGGVDTQYF. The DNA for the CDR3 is TGTGCCAGCAGCTTAGTGAGACTAGCGGGAGGGGGGGTGGATACGCAGTATTTT.